These T cell receptor beta chains were read from a single sample in a study of blood T cell repertoires in COVID-19. The table came from immunoSEQ multiplex PCR; TCRdb's copy has only in-frame clones and leaves some out. The profile shows about 160,000 clones, 76% of them singletons. What was sequenced was peripheral blood. The receptors originated from a woman older than 75 with acute or convalescent COVID-19. CDR3s include the opening cysteine and the closing phenylalanine or tryptophan. The order of the fields is V gene, clone size, J gene, D gene, CDR3 protein, CDR3 DNA. D genes are given only for firm matches. Clone sizes are given selectively: once, few, many, or a class where the clone is expanded.

v_gene: TRBV27; abundance: NA; j_gene: TRBJ1-1; d_gene: NA; CDR3aa: CASFNGRIEAEAFF; CDR3nt: TGTGCCAGTTTTAACGGGAGGATTGAAGCTGAAGCTTTCTTT
v_gene: TRBV6-5; abundance: NA; j_gene: TRBJ2-7; d_gene: TRBD2; CDR3aa: CASSRSTSGTYEQYF; CDR3nt: TGTGCCAGCAGTAGGTCGACTAGCGGGACTTACGAGCAGTACTTC
v_gene: TRBV7-2; abundance: NA; j_gene: TRBJ2-5; d_gene: NA; CDR3aa: CASSAQDRFQETQYF; CDR3nt: TGTGCCAGCAGCGCCCAGGACAGATTCCAAGAGACCCAGTACTTC
v_gene: TRBV27; abundance: NA; j_gene: TRBJ1-2; d_gene: TRBD1; CDR3aa: CASSLRGDSYGYTF; CDR3nt: TGTGCCAGCAGTCTCAGGGGGGACTCCTATGGCTACACCTTC
v_gene: TRBV19; abundance: NA; j_gene: TRBJ2-2; d_gene: NA; CDR3aa: CASSPTASTGELFF; CDR3nt: TGTGCCAGTAGTCCCACCGCCAGCACCGGGGAGCTGTTTTTT
v_gene: TRBV5-4; abundance: NA; j_gene: TRBJ1-2; d_gene: TRBD1; CDR3aa: CASSLTTGESGYTF; CDR3nt: TGTGCCAGCAGCCTTACGACAGGGGAGTCTGGCTACACCTTC
v_gene: TRBV20-1; abundance: NA; j_gene: TRBJ2-2; d_gene: NA; CDR3aa: CSASPGGLWSNGELFF; CDR3nt: TGCAGTGCTAGTCCCGGGGGTCTTTGGAGTAACGGGGAGCTGTTTTTT
v_gene: TRBV29-1; abundance: once; j_gene: TRBJ2-2; d_gene: NA; CDR3aa: CSVETLLDTGELFF; CDR3nt: TGCAGCGTTGAGACCCTCCTAGACACCGGGGAGCTGTTTTTT
v_gene: TRBV5-6; abundance: NA; j_gene: TRBJ1-2; d_gene: TRBD1; CDR3aa: CASSLGKGARSGYTF; CDR3nt: TGTGCCAGCAGCTTGGGGAAGGGGGCGCGAAGTGGCTACACCTTC
v_gene: TRBV3-1/TRBV3-2; abundance: NA; j_gene: TRBJ2-7; d_gene: TRBD1; CDR3aa: CASSSPGQVQEQYF; CDR3nt: TGTGCCAGCAGCTCTCCGGGACAGGTACAAGAGCAGTACTTC
v_gene: TRBV19; abundance: few; j_gene: TRBJ1-1; d_gene: NA; CDR3aa: CATKSREVAEAFF; CDR3nt: TGTGCCACGAAGTCCAGGGAGGTTGCTGAAGCTTTCTTT
v_gene: TRBV10-3; abundance: few; j_gene: TRBJ1-2; d_gene: TRBD1; CDR3aa: CAISDQDRGTGYTF; CDR3nt: TGTGCCATCAGTGACCAAGACAGGGGTACAGGCTACACCTTC
v_gene: TRBV29-1; abundance: NA; j_gene: TRBJ1-1; d_gene: TRBD1; CDR3aa: CSVTETDRGLGAFF; CDR3nt: TGCAGCGTGACGGAGACGGACAGGGGGCTAGGAGCTTTCTTT
v_gene: TRBV18; abundance: NA; j_gene: TRBJ2-1; d_gene: TRBD1; CDR3aa: CASSPGQGSYNEQFF; CDR3nt: TGTGCCAGCTCACCGGGACAGGGGTCCTACAATGAGCAGTTCTTC
v_gene: TRBV12-3/TRBV12-4; abundance: NA; j_gene: TRBJ2-2; d_gene: NA; CDR3aa: CASSPQVPGELFF; CDR3nt: TGTGCCAGCAGTCCCCAGGTCCCCGGGGAGCTGTTTTTT
v_gene: TRBV7-2; abundance: NA; j_gene: TRBJ2-5; d_gene: TRBD1; CDR3aa: CASSFRQGRETQYF; CDR3nt: TGTGCCAGCAGCTTCCGACAGGGACGCGAGACCCAGTACTTC
v_gene: TRBV7-9; abundance: NA; j_gene: TRBJ1-4; d_gene: TRBD1; CDR3aa: CASSPLDRGGLFF; CDR3nt: TGTGCCAGCAGCCCCTTGGACAGGGGGGGACTGTTTTTT
v_gene: TRBV6-2/TRBV6-3; abundance: NA; j_gene: TRBJ1-6; d_gene: NA; CDR3aa: CASSSRQAGISPLHF; CDR3nt: TGTGCCAGCAGTTCCCGACAGGCTGGGATTTCACCCCTCCACTTT
v_gene: TRBV30; abundance: NA; j_gene: TRBJ2-7; d_gene: NA; CDR3aa: CAWSSGDRGLNSYEQYF; CDR3nt: TGTGCCTGGAGTTCAGGAGACAGGGGACTAAACTCCTACGAGCAGTACTTC
v_gene: TRBV3-1/TRBV3-2; abundance: few; j_gene: TRBJ1-6; d_gene: TRBD1; CDR3aa: CASSRQGADSPLHF; CDR3nt: TGTGCCAGCAGCCGACAGGGGGCTGATTCACCCCTCCACTTT
v_gene: TRBV6-5; abundance: NA; j_gene: TRBJ2-7; d_gene: NA; CDR3aa: CASSYSMERGYEQYF; CDR3nt: TGTGCCAGCAGTTACTCGATGGAAAGAGGCTACGAGCAGTACTTC
v_gene: TRBV3-1/TRBV3-2; abundance: NA; j_gene: TRBJ2-3; d_gene: NA; CDR3aa: CASSPGTSSTDTQYF; CDR3nt: TGTGCCAGCAGCCCCGGGACTTCCAGCACAGATACGCAGTATTTT
v_gene: TRBV19; abundance: once; j_gene: TRBJ2-5; d_gene: NA; CDR3aa: CASSRRGVGGETQYF; CDR3nt: TGTGCCAGTAGTCGGAGGGGAGTTGGTGGGGAGACCCAGTACTTC
v_gene: TRBV7-9; abundance: NA; j_gene: TRBJ1-5; d_gene: TRBD1; CDR3aa: CASSQGAGPQHF; CDR3nt: TGTGCCAGCAGTCAGGGGGCCGGGCCCCAGCATTTT
v_gene: TRBV6-5; abundance: NA; j_gene: TRBJ1-2; d_gene: NA; CDR3aa: CASSSALGTTSYGYTF; CDR3nt: TGTGCCAGCAGTTCAGCACTGGGCACCACTTCTTATGGCTACACCTTC
v_gene: TRBV29-1; abundance: NA; j_gene: TRBJ2-3; d_gene: NA; CDR3aa: CSVRGRDTQYF; CDR3nt: TGCAGCGTTAGGGGTCGGGATACGCAGTATTTT
v_gene: TRBV5-1; abundance: NA; j_gene: TRBJ2-1; d_gene: NA; CDR3aa: CASSRGLNNEQFF; CDR3nt: TGCGCCAGCAGCAGGGGACTTAACAATGAGCAGTTCTTC
v_gene: TRBV5-1; abundance: NA; j_gene: TRBJ1-4; d_gene: NA; CDR3aa: CASSLSATNEKLFF; CDR3nt: TGCGCCAGCAGCTTAAGCGCAACTAATGAAAAACTGTTTTTT
v_gene: TRBV27; abundance: few; j_gene: TRBJ1-5; d_gene: TRBD1; CDR3aa: CASSRQGNSNQPQHF; CDR3nt: TGTGCCAGCAGCCGACAGGGAAATAGCAATCAGCCCCAGCATTTT
v_gene: TRBV6-5; abundance: NA; j_gene: TRBJ1-4; d_gene: NA; CDR3aa: CASREAVRVEKLFF; CDR3nt: TGTGCCAGCAGAGAGGCTGTCCGGGTTGAAAAACTGTTTTTT
v_gene: TRBV5-1; abundance: NA; j_gene: TRBJ2-3; d_gene: NA; CDR3aa: CASSPGLYESTDTQYF; CDR3nt: TGCGCCAGCAGCCCGGGACTTTACGAAAGCACAGATACGCAGTATTTT
v_gene: TRBV12-3/TRBV12-4; abundance: NA; j_gene: TRBJ1-6; d_gene: NA; CDR3aa: CASSLITDSPLHF; CDR3nt: TGTGCCAGCAGTTTAATCACGGATTCACCCCTCCACTTT
v_gene: TRBV30; abundance: NA; j_gene: TRBJ2-1; d_gene: TRBD2; CDR3aa: CAWETSGRGYNEQFF; CDR3nt: TGTGCCTGGGAAACTAGCGGGAGAGGCTACAATGAGCAGTTCTTC
v_gene: TRBV13; abundance: NA; j_gene: TRBJ2-7; d_gene: TRBD1; CDR3aa: CASSSSQSRQGVTYEQYF; CDR3nt: TGTGCCAGCAGCTCCTCACAAAGCCGACAGGGGGTAACCTACGAGCAGTACTTC
v_gene: TRBV7-9; abundance: few; j_gene: TRBJ2-5; d_gene: NA; CDR3aa: CASSRQQGLQETQYF; CDR3nt: TGTGCCAGCAGCCGCCAGCAGGGCCTACAAGAGACCCAGTACTTC
v_gene: TRBV3-1/TRBV3-2; abundance: few; j_gene: TRBJ1-1; d_gene: NA; CDR3aa: CASSPGRTEAFF; CDR3nt: TGTGCCAGCAGCCCCGGGAGGACTGAAGCTTTCTTT
v_gene: TRBV19; abundance: NA; j_gene: TRBJ2-3; d_gene: NA; CDR3aa: CASNGQGADTQYF; CDR3nt: TGTGCCAGTAACGGGCAGGGTGCAGATACGCAGTATTTT
v_gene: TRBV30; abundance: NA; j_gene: TRBJ1-6; d_gene: NA; CDR3aa: CALRQGFSPLHF; CDR3nt: TGCGCACTACGGCAGGGGTTTTCACCCCTCCACTTT
v_gene: TRBV3-1/TRBV3-2; abundance: NA; j_gene: TRBJ1-5; d_gene: NA; CDR3aa: CASSHRGNQPQHF; CDR3nt: TGTGCCAGCAGCCACCGGGGCAATCAGCCCCAGCATTTT
v_gene: TRBV7-7; abundance: NA; j_gene: TRBJ1-3; d_gene: NA; CDR3aa: CASSLGQGNTIYF; CDR3nt: TGTGCCAGCAGCTTAGGACAAGGAAACACCATATATTTT
v_gene: TRBV19; abundance: NA; j_gene: TRBJ1-2; d_gene: NA; CDR3aa: CASSSQLGGAPYGYTF; CDR3nt: TGTGCCAGTAGCTCACAGTTGGGCGGGGCGCCCTATGGCTACACCTTC
v_gene: TRBV6-6; abundance: NA; j_gene: TRBJ1-3; d_gene: NA; CDR3aa: CASRSQGIGSGNTIYF; CDR3nt: TGTGCCAGCAGGTCCCAGGGGATTGGCTCTGGAAACACCATATATTTT
v_gene: TRBV12-3/TRBV12-4; abundance: NA; j_gene: TRBJ1-1; d_gene: NA; CDR3aa: CASRRTSATEAFF; CDR3nt: TGTGCCAGCAGACGGACATCCGCCACTGAAGCTTTCTTT
v_gene: TRBV5-6; abundance: NA; j_gene: TRBJ1-1; d_gene: NA; CDR3aa: CASSLVQSTEAFF; CDR3nt: TGTGCCAGCAGCTTGGTCCAGTCGACTGAAGCTTTCTTT
v_gene: TRBV4-1; abundance: NA; j_gene: TRBJ2-1; d_gene: NA; CDR3aa: CASSPGGAGEQFF; CDR3nt: TGCGCCAGCAGCCCAGGAGGGGCGGGTGAGCAGTTCTTC
v_gene: TRBV19; abundance: NA; j_gene: TRBJ1-2; d_gene: NA; CDR3aa: CASSIYNSHYGYTF; CDR3nt: TGTGCCAGTAGTATTTATAACAGTCACTATGGCTACACCTTC
v_gene: TRBV18; abundance: NA; j_gene: TRBJ1-1; d_gene: NA; CDR3aa: CASSLSEREGAFF; CDR3nt: TGTGCCAGCTCACTCTCAGAAAGGGAGGGAGCTTTCTTT
v_gene: TRBV5-1; abundance: few; j_gene: TRBJ2-7; d_gene: TRBD1; CDR3aa: CASSSGQGNEQYF; CDR3nt: TGCGCCAGCAGCTCAGGACAGGGGAACGAGCAGTACTTC
v_gene: TRBV6-5; abundance: NA; j_gene: TRBJ1-1; d_gene: TRBD1; CDR3aa: CASSYSTGRTEAFF; CDR3nt: TGTGCCAGCAGTTACTCGACAGGGAGGACTGAAGCTTTCTTT
v_gene: TRBV6-5; abundance: NA; j_gene: TRBJ2-1; d_gene: NA; CDR3aa: CASSYSGFTYNEQFF; CDR3nt: TGTGCCAGCAGTTATAGCGGTTTTACCTACAATGAGCAGTTCTTC
v_gene: TRBV9; abundance: NA; j_gene: TRBJ1-1; d_gene: NA; CDR3aa: CASSVDRNTEAFF; CDR3nt: TGTGCCAGCAGCGTCGACAGGAACACTGAAGCTTTCTTT
v_gene: TRBV9; abundance: NA; j_gene: TRBJ2-3; d_gene: NA; CDR3aa: CASSDTGSTDTQYF; CDR3nt: TGTGCCAGCAGCGACACAGGGAGCACAGATACGCAGTATTTT
v_gene: TRBV10-3; abundance: NA; j_gene: TRBJ2-7; d_gene: TRBD2; CDR3aa: CATRGGDFYEQYF; CDR3nt: TGTGCCACCCGGGGGGGGGACTTCTACGAGCAGTACTTC
v_gene: TRBV19; abundance: NA; j_gene: TRBJ2-2; d_gene: NA; CDR3aa: CASSPARSSVILNTGELFF; CDR3nt: TGTGCCAGTAGCCCGGCCCGGTCTAGCGTTATTCTGAACACCGGGGAGCTGTTTTTT
v_gene: TRBV15; abundance: NA; j_gene: TRBJ2-3; d_gene: TRBD2; CDR3aa: CAIRRGTSGTDTQYF; CDR3nt: TGTGCCATTAGAAGAGGGACTAGCGGCACAGATACGCAGTATTTT
v_gene: TRBV7-9; abundance: NA; j_gene: TRBJ1-4; d_gene: TRBD1; CDR3aa: CASSWGQVGEKLFF; CDR3nt: TGTGCCAGCAGCTGGGGACAGGTGGGGGAAAAACTGTTTTTT
v_gene: TRBV21-1; abundance: NA; j_gene: TRBJ2-4; d_gene: NA; CDR3aa: CASSKISGQLAKNIQYF; CDR3nt: TGTGCCAGCAGCAAGATTAGCGGTCAGTTAGCCAAAAACATTCAGTACTTC
v_gene: TRBV7-9; abundance: NA; j_gene: TRBJ2-2; d_gene: TRBD2; CDR3aa: CASSQRGGVVRPGAGELFF; CDR3nt: TGTGCCAGCAGCCAGCGGGGGGGGGTAGTCCGCCCCGGAGCCGGGGAGCTGTTTTTT
v_gene: TRBV7-9; abundance: NA; j_gene: TRBJ2-7; d_gene: TRBD1; CDR3aa: CASSSFYGQGSHEQYF; CDR3nt: TGTGCCAGCAGCTCCTTCTACGGACAGGGTTCCCACGAGCAGTACTTC